This entry lists 22 T cell receptor beta chains sequenced from one sample in a study of cytomegalovirus exposure and HLA in healthy donors. Use of 60 Vbeta and 13 Jbeta primers characterized the PCR. Clones were read by immunoSEQ multiplex PCR, and TCRdb kept only the in-frame ones, dropping some. The sample consists of approximately 190,000 clones, roughly 74% of them appearing once. Material: PBMCs. The source of these receptors is a woman in her twenties or thirties in good health and CMV-seronegative.

This chain joins TRBV5-1 and TRBJ2-5; TRBD2 matches at 7 bases. The DNA matches TRBJ2-7 better at its end, which makes the J call doubtful. Germline CDR1 and CDR2: SGHRS and YFSETQ. This CDR3 spans 15 amino acids. The CDR3 coding sequence is TGCGCCAGCAGCCCCGGGGGGAGGAATACCTACGAGCAGTACTTC. Its protein is CASSPGGRNTYEQYF.

The CDR3 coding sequence is TGCAGCGCCCGAGGGACTGAAGCTTTCTTT. It specifies CSARGTEAFF. This chain joins TRBV29-1 and TRBJ1-1, with unresolved D. Trimming pared 7 bases from V and 5 bases from J, leaving 8 bases between. Germline V lookup: CDR1 SQVTM, CDR2 ANQGSEA. The CDR3 extends over 10 amino acids.

The V call is TRBV13, the J call TRBJ1-3; possible D gene TRBD1, 5 bases. The V gene lost 4 bases and the J gene lost 4 bases, with 14 bases spanning the gap. The CDR3 runs to 15 residues. Germline V gene lookup returns CDR1 PRHDT and CDR2 FYEKMQ (reference sequence). CDR3 DNA sequence: TGTGCCAGCAGCTCCGGATACAGGAAGGGAAACACCATATATTTT. Its translation is CASSSGYRKGNTIYF. The variable domain in full, completed from reference TRBV13 and TRBJ1-3, reads AAGVIQSPRHLIKEKRETATLKCYPIPRHDTVYWYQQGPGQDPQFLISFYEKMQSDKGSIPDRFSAQQFSDYHSELNMSSLELGDSALYFCASSSGYRKGNTIYFGEGSWLTVV.

The chain has TRBV7-3 and TRBJ2-3, with D perhaps TRBD2 (6 bases). This CDR3 contains 15 residues. Germline-derived CDR1 and CDR2 are SGHTA and FQGTGA. V lost 5 bases and J 4 bases, leaving 16 bases between the germline ends. CDR3 sequence (DNA): TGTGCCAGCAGCCCCCGCGGGATAAGGCCAGATACGCAGTATTTT. This gives the protein CASSPRGIRPDTQYF.

This clone appeared once. The V and J genes are TRBV5-1 and TRBJ2-5; D not certain. The germline V gene has CDR1 SGHRS and CDR2 YFSETQ. The CDR3 loop spans 15 amino acids. Deletions cut 4 bases from V and 5 bases from J, with 18 bases between. The CDR3 coding sequence is TGCGCCAGCAGCCCAGCCCCGGGTTCCCTGGAGACCCAGTACTTC. This encodes CASSPAPGSLETQYF.

This chain connects TRBV27 to TRBJ1-1, with TRBD1 as a possible D gene (5 bases). Trimming cost V 5 bases and J 0 bases, with 10 bases left between them. From germline, CDR1 is MNHEY and CDR2 SMNVEV (reference sequence). The CDR3 totals 14 residues. CDR3 residues: CASSVTVLNTEAFF. The CDR3 DNA follows: TGTGCCAGCAGTGTGACAGTTTTGAACACTGAAGCTTTCTTT.

V gene TRBV7-3 combines with J gene TRBJ2-2; the match to TRBD1 covers 9 bases. The CDR3 is 14 amino acids. Germline V gene lookup returns CDR1 SGHTA and CDR2 FQGTGA. The trim removed 5 bases at V and 5 bases at J, leaving 3 bases unmatched. CDR3 sequence reads: CASSPGQGTGELFF. The CDR3 DNA is TGTGCCAGCAGCCCCGGACAGGGGACCGGGGAGCTGTTTTTT.

The CDR3 reads CASSNRGFGSYEQYF. The CDR3 region has the DNA TGTGCCAGCAGCAACAGGGGGTTCGGCTCCTACGAGCAGTACTTC. The chain carries TRBV7-2 and TRBJ2-7; 8 nucleotides match TRBD1. From germline, CDR1 is SGHTA and CDR2 FQGNSA. The trim removed 5 bases at V and 0 bases at J, leaving 6 bases unmatched. This CDR3 is 15 amino acids long.

The chain combines TRBV29-1 with TRBJ2-2, with a tentative D call TRBD1 (6 bases). The CDR3 totals 11 residues. Germline assignment: CDR1 SQVTM and CDR2 ANQGSEA. The ends were cut back, 4 bases at V and 8 bases at J, with 8 bases in the middle. CDR3 sequence reads: CSVGGRGELFF. In nucleotides, the CDR3 is TGCAGCGTTGGGGGGCGGGGGGAGCTGTTTTTT.

This chain links TRBV7-2 with TRBJ2-3; a weak D match, TRBD2 (6 bases). CDR1 and CDR2 from the germline V gene are SGHTA and FQGNSA. The V end was cut by 1 base, the J end by 2 bases, with 10 bases between. The CDR3 extends over 15 amino acids. The CDR3 here is CASSLVSGPTDTQYF. In nucleotides, the CDR3 is TGTGCCAGCAGCTTAGTTAGCGGACCCACAGATACGCAGTATTTT.

This clone was seen only a few times. The chain recombines TRBV5-4 with TRBJ2-1; 8 bases are a match to TRBD1. V was pared by 3 bases and J by 8 bases, with 7 bases of the junction left unmatched. CDR3 size: 14 residues. The germline V gene has CDR1 SGHNT and CDR2 YYREEE (reference sequence). CDR3 DNA sequence: TGTGCCAGCAGCTCGGACAGGGTACTCGATGAGCAGTTCTTC. Amino acids: CASSSDRVLDEQFF.

V usage is TRBV28 and J usage is TRBJ2-4; D might be TRBD1 (6 bases). Germline lookup yields CDR1 MDHEN and CDR2 SYDVKM. V lost 2 bases to trimming and J lost 0 bases, with 11 bases between them. The CDR3 is 16 residues long. CDR3 in DNA: TGTGCCAGCAGTTTAGGACAGCCGCTAGCCAAAAACATTCAGTACTTC. Translation: CASSLGQPLAKNIQYF.

By its share, this clone is medium-sized (0.01 to 0.1%). V usage is TRBV19 and J usage is TRBJ2-1, with D possibly being TRBD2 (6 bases). V lost 3 bases to trimming and J lost 9 bases, with 9 bases between them. The CDR3 is made up of 12 amino acids. CDR1 and CDR2 from the germline V gene are LNHDA and SQIVND (reference sequence). CDR3 amino acids: CASSIGGREQFF. CDR3 DNA sequence: TGTGCCAGTAGTATCGGAGGGCGTGAGCAGTTCTTC.

This clone was observed once. The rearrangement uses TRBV10-3 and TRBJ1-2, with TRBD1 matching 8 bases. CDR3 length: 13 amino acids. The V gene's germline CDR1 is ENHRY and CDR2 SYGVKD. Losses at the gene ends were 6 bases for V and 7 bases for J; bases not matched to a gene: 7. The CDR3 coding sequence is TGTGCCATCAGAGTGGACAGGGATGGTGGCTACACCTTC. It specifies CAIRVDRDGGYTF.

This chain joins TRBV6-5 and TRBJ1-1; D uncertain. The germline V gene encodes CDR1 MNHEY and CDR2 SVGAGI. The CDR3 spans 16 residues. V dropped 0 bases and J dropped 1 base, with 12 bases sitting between them. The CDR3 reads CASSYSRFSTNTEAFF. The CDR3 region has the DNA TGTGCCAGCAGTTACTCGCGCTTTTCAACGAACACTGAAGCTTTCTTT.

The chain uses TRBV5-4 and TRBJ2-2; TRBD1 aligns across 7 bases. The V and J ends lost 5 bases and 3 bases, in that order; junction bases with no gene match: 10. The germline V gene encodes CDR1 SGHNT and CDR2 YYREEE (reference sequence). The CDR3 runs 16 residues. As DNA, the CDR3 is TGTGCCAGCAGTTTGAAACAGGGGATTCACACCGGGGAGCTGTTTTTT. Translated: CASSLKQGIHTGELFF. The full variable domain, with the rest looked up from reference TRBV5-4 and TRBJ2-2, is ETGVTQSPTHLIKTRGQQVTLRCSSQSGHNTVSWYQQALGQGPQFIFQYYREEENGRGNFPPRFSGLQFPNYSSELNVNALELDDSALYLCASSLKQGIHTGELFFGEGSRLTVL.

The V gene is TRBV14, the J gene TRBJ2-1; 9 nucleotides agree with TRBD2. CDR1 and CDR2 from the germline V gene are SGHDN and FVKESK. After removal of 1 base from V and 0 bases from J, the junction contained 13 bases not matched to a gene. CDR3 size: 20 residues. CDR3 in DNA: TGTGCCAGCAGCCAAGGGGCTAGCGGGGTCACGTCGGTCTCCTACAATGAGCAGTTCTTC. Amino acid sequence: CASSQGASGVTSVSYNEQFF. Looking up the rest from reference TRBV14 and TRBJ2-1 gives the full variable domain: EAGVTQFPSHSVIEKGQTVTLRCDPISGHDNLYWYRRVMGKEIKFLLHFVKESKQDESGMPNNRFLAERTGGTYSTLKVQPAELEDSGVYFCASSQGASGVTSVSYNEQFFGPGTRLTVL.

This chain connects TRBV14 to TRBJ2-7; D is possibly TRBD1 (5 bases). The germline V and J ends were trimmed by 1 base and 3 bases, with 10 bases remaining between them. The V gene's germline CDR1 is SGHDN and CDR2 FVKESK. This CDR3 spans 14 amino acids. In DNA, the CDR3 is TGTGCCAGCAGCCAAGCCCAGGGAATCTACGAGCAGTACTTC. This gives the protein CASSQAQGIYEQYF.

This clone was seen more than once but under ten times. This CDR3 is CASSVEGFGEGGYTF. CDR3 nucleotide sequence: TGTGCCAGCAGCGTAGAAGGGTTTGGGGAGGGGGGCTACACCTTC. The chain employs TRBV9 and TRBJ1-2; a weak D match, TRBD1 (5 bases). Germline V gene data show CDR1 as SGDLS and CDR2 as YYNGEE. The CDR3 covers 15 residues. The ends were cut back, 0 bases at V and 8 bases at J, with 17 bases in the middle.

This clone was counted once. The chain recombines TRBV5-1 with TRBJ2-3, with a tentative D call TRBD2 (5 bases). The ends were cut back, 3 bases at V and 2 bases at J, with 10 bases in the middle. The CDR3 runs 14 residues. Per germline, CDR1 SGHRS and CDR2 YFSETQ. As DNA, the CDR3 is TGCGCCAGCAGCTCCGGACTTACCACAGATACGCAGTATTTT. Protein product: CASSSGLTTDTQYF. The full variable domain, in which reference TRBV5-1 and TRBJ2-3 provide the parts outside the CDR3, is KAGVTQTPRYLIKTRGQQVTLSCSPISGHRSVSWYQQTPGQGLQFLFEYFSETQRNKGNFPGRFSGRQFSNSRSEMNVSTLELGDSALYLCASSSGLTTDTQYFGPGTRLTVL.

The rearrangement joins TRBV4-2 to TRBJ2-6, with TRBD1 as a possible D gene (5 bases). The CDR3 spans 16 residues. CDR1 and CDR2 from the germline V gene are LGHNA and YNFKEQ. The germline V and J ends were trimmed by 1 base and 0 bases, with 7 bases remaining between them. CDR3 residues: CASSQAQVSGANVLTF. The CDR3 DNA reads TGTGCCAGCAGCCAAGCACAGGTCTCTGGGGCCAACGTCCTGACTTTC.

The V gene is TRBV5-5, the J gene TRBJ2-7; no clear D gene. The CDR3 is made up of 12 amino acids. Germline CDR1 is SGHKS and CDR2 is YYEKEE (reference sequence). Trimming cost V 1 base and J 3 bases, with 5 bases left between them. CDR3 DNA: TGTGCCAGCAGCTTGACATTCTACGAGCAGTACTTC. It specifies CASSLTFYEQYF.